These 7 T cell receptor beta chains came from one sample sequenced in a study of T cells in narcolepsy. Produced via immunoSEQ multiplex PCR; TCRdb's table is partial and in-frame only. This sample carries nearly 35,000 clones, more than 70% of them seen once, and the ten largest clones take 1.1%. The sequenced sample consisted of memory (CD45RA-) CD4+ T cells from blood. The receptors originated from a human donor in good health.

The rearrangement joins TRBV7-9 to TRBJ1-5; 8 bases line up with TRBD1. CDR1 is SEHNR and CDR2 is FQNEAQ in the germline V gene (reference sequence). The J segment lost 7 bases and the V segment lost 4 bases, leaving 6 bases of the junction unmatched. This CDR3 is 14 amino acids long. The CDR3 loop is CASSSDRVEQPQHF. In DNA, the CDR3 is TGTGCCAGCAGCTCGGACAGGGTCGAGCAGCCCCAGCATTTT.

This clone was observed once. The chain is built from TRBV10-3 and TRBJ1-2, with D possibly being TRBD1 (5 bases). CDR3 size: 13 residues. Germline values: CDR1 ENHRY, CDR2 SYGVKD. Deletions cut 0 bases from V and 7 bases from J, with 9 bases between. CDR3 DNA: TGTGCCATCAGTGAGTCGGGGGGTTCTGGCTACACCTTC. This encodes CAISESGGSGYTF.

In its sample, this clone was seen a few times. An end of the junction does not agree with germline; a read error may underlie this. This specimen includes other DNA sequences encoding the same CDR3. This sequence joins TRBV4-1 and TRBJ2-5; possibly TRBD2 for D (5 bases). Germline V gives CDR1 MGHRA, CDR2 YSYEKL. This CDR3 has 16 residues. The CDR3 here is CASSPVNEGVGETQYF. The CDR3 region has the DNA TGTGCCAGCAGCCCCGTTAACGAGGGAGTGGGAGAGACCCAGTACTTC.

This clone was seen more than once but under ten times. This chain uses TRBV2 with TRBJ2-2, with 9 bases that match TRBD1. The CDR3 covers 14 residues. Trimming at V came to 7 bases and at J to 5 bases, leaving 5 bases not matched to a gene. The germline CDR1 and CDR2 sequences are SNHLY and FYNNEI. The CDR3 DNA is TGTGCCAGCACCGGGACAGGGTGGACCGGGGAGCTGTTTTTT. Its protein is CASTGTGWTGELFF.

A few counts support this clone. The chain employs TRBV11-2 and TRBJ2-3; 10 bases align to TRBD2. V shed 4 bases and J 4 bases; nucleotides not matched to a gene: 5. The CDR3 spans 15 residues. Germline loops: CDR1 SGHAT, CDR2 FQNNGV. CDR3 sequence: CASSSSGGGPDTQYF. The CDR3 nucleotides read TGTGCCAGCAGCTCTAGCGGGGGAGGTCCAGATACGCAGTATTTT.

The chain links TRBV11-2 to TRBJ2-7; D is unclear. The CDR3 is 12 amino acids. Germline V CDR1 and CDR2: SGHAT, FQNNGV. The V gene lost 5 bases and the J gene lost 6 bases, with 11 bases spanning the gap. The CDR3 sequence is CASSVLKGEQYF. CDR3 bases: TGTGCCAGCAGCGTCCTTAAGGGCGAGCAGTACTTC.

The gene calls are TRBV9 and TRBJ2-2; 9 bases fit TRBD2. The CDR3 sequence is 18 residues long. Per the germline V gene, CDR1 is SGDLS and CDR2 is YYNGEE. J lost 4 bases, V lost 4 bases, and 14 bases had no gene match. CDR3 coding DNA: TGTGCCAGCAGCACATTGGCTTCCGGGACTAGCTCCACCGGGGAGCTGTTTTTT. Translated: CASSTLASGTSSTGELFF. Supplemented by reference TRBV9 and TRBJ2-2, the full variable domain reads DSGVTQTPKHLITATGQRVTLRCSPRSGDLSVYWYQQSLDQGLQFLIQYYNGEERAKGNILERFSAQQFPDLHSELNLSSLELGDSALYFCASSTLASGTSSTGELFFGEGSRLTVL.